This T cell receptor beta chain is drawn from a study of PD-1 blockade in classical Hodgkin lymphoma. The wider study: Every 2 weeks, patients got 3 mg/kg intravenous nivolumab. Study results and caveats: At baseline, newly diagnosed patients reportedly showed less TCR diversity than healthy donors.

Data came from immunoSEQ multiplex PCR; TCRdb stores just in-frame clones and leaves some out. Of about 32,000 clones in the sample, more than 85% were seen once. Points on this clone: Its antigen remains unidentified.

Germline V gene lookup returns CDR1 SGHTA and CDR2 FQGNSA. The CDR3 loop spans 14 amino acids. As to time point: cycle 4 day 1 (C4D1), after 5 to 7 weeks of nivolumab. Each of the patients experienced relapse following autologous stem cell transplantation, and their brentuximab vedotin exposure differed. Magnetic negative selection of thawed PBMCs was the method by which CD4+ T cells were purified. This rearrangement joins TRBV7-2 to TRBJ2-5; 7 nucleotides agree with TRBD2. TRBJ2-7 matches the DNA end more closely, so the J call is doubtful. The sequence was collected from a human donor with classical Hodgkin lymphoma. Sequenced here: CD4+ T cells from blood, sampled before the fourth cycle of nivolumab. The DNA of the CDR3 is TGTGCCAGCAGCTATTCCACTAGCGTCTACGAGCAGTACTTC. Encoded protein: CASSYSTSVYEQYF.